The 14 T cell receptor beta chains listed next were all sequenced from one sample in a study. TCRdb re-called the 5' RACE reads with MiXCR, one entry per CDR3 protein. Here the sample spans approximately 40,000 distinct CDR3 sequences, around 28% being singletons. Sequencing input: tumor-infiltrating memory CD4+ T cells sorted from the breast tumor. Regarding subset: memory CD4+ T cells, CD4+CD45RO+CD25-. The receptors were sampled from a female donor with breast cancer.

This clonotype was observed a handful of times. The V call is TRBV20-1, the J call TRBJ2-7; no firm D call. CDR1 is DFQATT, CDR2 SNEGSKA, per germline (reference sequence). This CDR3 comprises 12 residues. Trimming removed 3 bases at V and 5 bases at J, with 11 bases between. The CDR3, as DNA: TGCAGTGCTAGTCTGGGGTCCGACGAGCAGTACTTC. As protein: CSASLGSDEQYF.

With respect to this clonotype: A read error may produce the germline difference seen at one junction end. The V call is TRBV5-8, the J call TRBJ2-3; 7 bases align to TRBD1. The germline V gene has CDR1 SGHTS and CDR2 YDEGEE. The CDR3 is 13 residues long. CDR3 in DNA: TGCGCCAGCAGCCAGGGGGGCACAGATACGCAGTATTTT. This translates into CASSQGGTDTQYF.

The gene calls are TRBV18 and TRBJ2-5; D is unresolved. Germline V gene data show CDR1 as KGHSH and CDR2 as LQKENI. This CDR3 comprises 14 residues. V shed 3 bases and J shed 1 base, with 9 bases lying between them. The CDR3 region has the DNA TGTGCCAGCTCACCCCCGGACGGCCAAGAGACCCAGTACTTC. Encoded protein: CASSPPDGQETQYF.

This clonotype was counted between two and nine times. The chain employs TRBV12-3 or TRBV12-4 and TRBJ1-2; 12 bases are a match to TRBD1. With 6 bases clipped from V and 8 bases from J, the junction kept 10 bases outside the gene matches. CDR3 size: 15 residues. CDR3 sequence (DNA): TGTGCCAGCAGCTTACCGGGACAGGGGGCGCGGGGCTACACCTTC. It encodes CASSLPGQGARGYTF.

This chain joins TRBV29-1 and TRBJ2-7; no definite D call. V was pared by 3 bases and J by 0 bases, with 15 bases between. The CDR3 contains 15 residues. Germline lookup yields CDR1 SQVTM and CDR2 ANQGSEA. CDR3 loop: CSVELGKGSSYEQYF. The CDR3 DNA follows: TGCAGCGTTGAGCTGGGGAAAGGTAGCTCCTACGAGCAGTACTTC.

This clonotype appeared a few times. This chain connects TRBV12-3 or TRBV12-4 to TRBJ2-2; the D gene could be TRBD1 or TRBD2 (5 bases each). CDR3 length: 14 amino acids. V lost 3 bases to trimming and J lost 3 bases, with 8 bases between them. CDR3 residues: CASSFQGDTGELFF. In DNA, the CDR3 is TGTGCCAGCAGTTTCCAGGGAGACACCGGGGAGCTGTTTTTT.

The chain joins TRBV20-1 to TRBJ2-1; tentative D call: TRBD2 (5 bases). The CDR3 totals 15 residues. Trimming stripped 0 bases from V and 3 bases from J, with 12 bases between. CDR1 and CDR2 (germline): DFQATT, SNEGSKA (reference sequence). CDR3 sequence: CSARDRHSGYNEQFF. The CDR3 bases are TGCAGTGCTAGAGATCGTCACAGCGGCTACAATGAGCAGTTCTTC.

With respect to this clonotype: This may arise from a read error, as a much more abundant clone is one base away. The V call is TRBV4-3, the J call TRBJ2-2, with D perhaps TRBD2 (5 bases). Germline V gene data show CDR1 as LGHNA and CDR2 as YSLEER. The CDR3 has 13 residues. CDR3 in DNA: TGCGCCAGCAGCCCCTTGGCGGCCGGGGAGCCGTTTTTT. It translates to CASSPLAAGEPFF.

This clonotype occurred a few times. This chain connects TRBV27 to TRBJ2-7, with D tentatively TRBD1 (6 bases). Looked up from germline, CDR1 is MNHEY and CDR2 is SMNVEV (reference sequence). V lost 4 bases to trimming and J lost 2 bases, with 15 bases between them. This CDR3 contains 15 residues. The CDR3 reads CASSYTTGPPYEQYF. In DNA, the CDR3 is TGTGCCAGCAGTTATACGACAGGACCGCCCTACGAGCAGTACTTC.

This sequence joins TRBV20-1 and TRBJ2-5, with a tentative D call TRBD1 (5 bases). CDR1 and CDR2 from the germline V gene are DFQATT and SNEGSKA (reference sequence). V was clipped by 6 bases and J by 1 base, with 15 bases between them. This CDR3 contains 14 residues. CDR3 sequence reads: CSAISPGPQETQYF. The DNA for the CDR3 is TGCAGTGCCATCTCCCCAGGGCCCCAAGAGACCCAGTACTTC.

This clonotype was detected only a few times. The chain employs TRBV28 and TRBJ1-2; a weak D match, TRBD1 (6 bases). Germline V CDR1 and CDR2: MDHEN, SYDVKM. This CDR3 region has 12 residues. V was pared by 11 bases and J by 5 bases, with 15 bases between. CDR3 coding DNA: TGTGCCTGGGGGGCGCGGCGTTATGGCTACACCTTC. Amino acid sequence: CAWGARRYGYTF.

As DNA, the CDR3 is TGTGCCAGCAGCTCGGGACAGCGTGGAGAGACCCAGTACTTC. The encoded protein is CASSSGQRGETQYF. This rearrangement joins TRBV5-4 to TRBJ2-5; 7 bases line up with TRBD1. The germline CDR1 and CDR2 sequences are SGHNT and YYREEE (reference sequence). The CDR3 extends over 14 amino acids. The V gene end was trimmed by 3 bases and the J gene end by 4 bases; junction bases not matched to a gene: 6.

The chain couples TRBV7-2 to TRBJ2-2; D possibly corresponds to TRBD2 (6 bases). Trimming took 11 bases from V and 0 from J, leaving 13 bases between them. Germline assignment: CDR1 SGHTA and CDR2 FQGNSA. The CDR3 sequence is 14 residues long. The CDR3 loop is CAWGEIANTGELFF. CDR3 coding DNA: TGTGCCTGGGGGGAAATCGCGAACACCGGGGAGCTGTTTTTT.

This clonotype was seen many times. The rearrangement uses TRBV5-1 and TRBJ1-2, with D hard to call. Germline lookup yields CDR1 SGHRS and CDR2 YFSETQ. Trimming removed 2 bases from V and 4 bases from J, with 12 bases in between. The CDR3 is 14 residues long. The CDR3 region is CASSFTDTSYGYTF. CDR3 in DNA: TGCGCCAGCAGCTTTACAGACACCTCCTATGGCTACACCTTC.